The sequence of this T cell receptor (beta chain) was determined in a study of cytomegalovirus exposure and HLA in healthy donors. The wider study: From HLA-typed donors, an early data release held roughly 89 million unique TCRs. General study points: In a later analysis, common viral pathogens appeared linked to several of the most significant clusters. Reports showed the classifier diagnosing cytomegalovirus status with high specificity and sensitivity. Differences between HLA loci emerged in a later analysis of TCR association rates, with DRB1 most and HLA-C fewest.

The ends lost 11 bases at V and 4 bases at J; junction bases unmatched: 11. CDR3 length equals 14 residues. Germline V lookup: CDR1 MDHEN, CDR2 SYDVKM. About this clone itself: Antigen: not known.

Primers for the PCR totalled 60 Vbeta and 13 Jbeta. Produced via immunoSEQ multiplex PCR; TCRdb's table is partial and in-frame only. The table lists around 140,000 clones, roughly 80% of them singletons. The sequence was obtained from a woman in her 50s in good health and CMV-seropositive. The sample comprised PBMCs. J is TRBJ2-3 and V is TRBV28, with 8 bases matching TRBD1. CDR3 coding DNA: TGTGCCTGCCTCCGGGACAGGCCGGCAGATACGCAGTATTTT. This codes for CACLRDRPADTQYF.